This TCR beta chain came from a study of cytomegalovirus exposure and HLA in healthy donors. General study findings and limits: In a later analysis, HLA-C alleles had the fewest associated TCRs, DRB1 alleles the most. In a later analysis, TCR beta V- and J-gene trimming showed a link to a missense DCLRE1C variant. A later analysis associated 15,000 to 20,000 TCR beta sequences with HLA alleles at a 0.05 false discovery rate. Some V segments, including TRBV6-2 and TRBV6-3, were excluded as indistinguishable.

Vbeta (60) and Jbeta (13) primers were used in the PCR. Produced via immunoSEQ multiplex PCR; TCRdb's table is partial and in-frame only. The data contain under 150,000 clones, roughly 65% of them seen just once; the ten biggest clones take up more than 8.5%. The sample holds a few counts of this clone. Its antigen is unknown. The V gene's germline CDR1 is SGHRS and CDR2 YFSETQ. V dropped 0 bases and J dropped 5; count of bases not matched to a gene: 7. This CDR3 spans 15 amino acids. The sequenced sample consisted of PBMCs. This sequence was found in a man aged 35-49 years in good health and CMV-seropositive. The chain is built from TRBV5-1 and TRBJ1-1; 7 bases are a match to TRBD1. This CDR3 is CASSLGTGGDTEAFF. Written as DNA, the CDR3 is TGCGCCAGCAGCTTGGGGACAGGAGGGGATACTGAAGCTTTCTTT.